This T cell receptor beta chain was identified during a study of tumor-infiltrating lymphocytes in oesophageal squamous cell carcinoma. Trimming at V came to 3 bases and at J to 3 bases, leaving 3 bases not matched to a gene. This CDR3 region has 16 residues. MiXCR, applied by TCRdb to the PCR reads, yields one record per CDR3 protein. The sample records around 12,000 distinct CDR3 sequences, roughly 58% being singletons. The source material was esophageal tumor tissue. This sequence was found in a female donor with esophageal squamous cell carcinoma. The rearrangement links TRBV12-3 or TRBV12-4 to TRBJ2-6; 9 bases fit TRBD1. CDR3 residues: CASSFGTGYGANVLTF. The CDR3 DNA sequence: TGTGCCAGCAGTTTCGGGACAGGGTATGGGGCCAACGTCCTGACTTTC.